This entry lists 7 T cell receptor beta chains sequenced from one sample in a study of OX40 agonist ivuxolimab in advanced cancers. Profiled with immunoSEQ multiplex PCR; TCRdb holds only in-frame clones, not every one. Here the sample spans fewer than 90,000 clones, 80% to 90% being singletons. Sequences were derived from CD4+ or CD8+ T cells sorted from blood, sampled in a trial of the OX40 agonist ivuxolimab. The receptor set was obtained from an adult with an advanced solid tumor such as melanoma, head and neck, liver or kidney cancer.

This chain links TRBV11-3 with TRBJ2-3; the D gene is possibly TRBD1 (5 bases). The CDR3 contains 14 residues. The germline CDR1 and CDR2 sequences are SGHNT and YENEEA. V was cut by 4 bases and J by 7 bases, with 15 bases left in between. CDR3 amino acids: CASSYSVGPYTQYF. The CDR3 nucleotides are TGTGCCAGCAGCTACTCCGTGGGGCCTTATACGCAGTATTTT.

The V call is TRBV19, the J call TRBJ2-1, with a weak D call TRBD1 (5 bases). This CDR3 region has 13 residues. V gave up 3 bases and J gave up 4 bases, with 7 bases separating them. In germline, CDR1 is LNHDA, CDR2 SQIVND (reference sequence). Here the CDR3 DNA reads TGTGCCAGTAGTATCCAGGGATACAATGAGCAGTTCTTC. It translates to CASSIQGYNEQFF.

This chain joins TRBV27 and TRBJ2-2; no definite D call. This CDR3 is 16 amino acids long. Germline V CDR1 and CDR2: MNHEY, SMNVEV (reference sequence). Trimming took 5 bases from V and 7 from J, leaving 20 bases between them. The CDR3 loop reads CASSPSKGVSVGELFF. CDR3 bases: TGTGCCAGCAGTCCCAGCAAGGGCGTCAGTGTCGGGGAGCTGTTTTTT.

The J gene is TRBJ1-2, the V gene TRBV25-1; the D is unclear. The CDR3 extends over 12 amino acids. Germline V CDR1 and CDR2: MGHDK, SYGVNS. Between the trimmed V and J ends, which lost 2 bases and 0 bases, there was a span of 1 base. The CDR3 spells CASSEANYGYTF. In DNA form, the CDR3 reads TGTGCCAGCAGTGAAGCTAACTATGGCTACACCTTC.

The chain couples TRBV2 to TRBJ2-7, with 7 bases aligning to TRBD2. Germline values: CDR1 SNHLY, CDR2 FYNNEI. The CDR3 contains 14 residues. The junction had 3 bases not matched to a gene; V was cut back by 2 bases and J by 2 bases. The CDR3 sequence: CASSELAATYEQYF. The CDR3 DNA reads as TGTGCCAGCAGTGAACTAGCGGCTACCTACGAGCAGTACTTC.

V is TRBV27 and J is TRBJ2-3, with 12 nucleotides matching TRBD1. CDR1 is MNHEY, CDR2 SMNVEV, per germline (reference sequence). Losses at the gene ends were 7 bases for V and 7 bases for J; bases not matched to a gene: 9. The CDR3 consists of 15 residues. The CDR3 region is CASKKGTGGAHTQYF. The CDR3 DNA follows: TGTGCCAGCAAAAAGGGGACAGGGGGCGCTCATACGCAGTATTTT.

CDR3 sequence: CASSESPSGIGYEQYF. The CDR3 DNA sequence: TGTGCCAGCAGTGAGTCCCCGAGCGGGATTGGCTACGAGCAGTACTTC. The chain couples TRBV2 to TRBJ2-7, with TRBD2 matching 7 bases. V gave up 3 bases and J gave up 3 bases; unmatched junction bases: 11. CDR1 SNHLY and CDR2 FYNNEI come from the germline V gene. The length of the CDR3 is 16 residues.